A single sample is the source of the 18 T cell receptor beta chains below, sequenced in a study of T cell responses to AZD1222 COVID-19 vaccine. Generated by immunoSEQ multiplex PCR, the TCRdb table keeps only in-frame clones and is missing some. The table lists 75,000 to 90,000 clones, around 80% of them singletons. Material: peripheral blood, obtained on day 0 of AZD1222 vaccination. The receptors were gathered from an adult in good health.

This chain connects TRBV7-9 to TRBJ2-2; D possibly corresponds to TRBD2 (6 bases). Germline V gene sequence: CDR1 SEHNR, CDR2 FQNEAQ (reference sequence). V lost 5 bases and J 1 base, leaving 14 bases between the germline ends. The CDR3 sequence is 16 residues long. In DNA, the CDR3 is TGTGCCAGCAGCCCCCCCGGACTACGGAACACCGGGGAGCTGTTTTTT. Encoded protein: CASSPPGLRNTGELFF.

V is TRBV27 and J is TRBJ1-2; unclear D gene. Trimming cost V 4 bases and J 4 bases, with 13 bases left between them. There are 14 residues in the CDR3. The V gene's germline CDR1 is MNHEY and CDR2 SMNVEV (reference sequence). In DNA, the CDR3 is TGTGCCAGCAGTTCTTTCCTCGGCACCTATGGCTACACCTTC. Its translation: CASSSFLGTYGYTF.

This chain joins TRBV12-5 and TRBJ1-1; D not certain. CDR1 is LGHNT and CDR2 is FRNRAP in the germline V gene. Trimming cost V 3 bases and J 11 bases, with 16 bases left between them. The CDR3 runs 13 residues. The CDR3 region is CASGFWMTGKAFF. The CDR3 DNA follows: TGTGCTAGTGGTTTCTGGATGACGGGTAAGGCTTTCTTT.

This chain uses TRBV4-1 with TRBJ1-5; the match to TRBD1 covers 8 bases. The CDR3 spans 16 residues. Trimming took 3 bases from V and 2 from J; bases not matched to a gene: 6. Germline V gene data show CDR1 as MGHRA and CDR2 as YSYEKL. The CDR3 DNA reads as TGCGCCAGCAGCCATCAATCGGGACAGGGCAATCAGCCCCAGCATTTT. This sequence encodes CASSHQSGQGNQPQHF.

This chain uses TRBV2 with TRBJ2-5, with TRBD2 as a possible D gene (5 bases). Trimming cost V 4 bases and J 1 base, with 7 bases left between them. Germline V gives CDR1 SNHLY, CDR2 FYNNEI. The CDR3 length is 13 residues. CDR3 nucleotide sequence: TGTGCCAGCAGTGGAGAGGGCCAAGAGACCCAGTACTTC. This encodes CASSGEGQETQYF.

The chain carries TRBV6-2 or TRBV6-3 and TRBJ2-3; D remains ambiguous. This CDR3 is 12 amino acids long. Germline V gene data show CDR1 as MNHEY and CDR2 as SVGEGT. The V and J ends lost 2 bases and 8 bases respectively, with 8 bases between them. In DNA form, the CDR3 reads TGTGCCAGCAGTTACAGCGACGGTACGCAGTATTTT. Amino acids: CASSYSDGTQYF.

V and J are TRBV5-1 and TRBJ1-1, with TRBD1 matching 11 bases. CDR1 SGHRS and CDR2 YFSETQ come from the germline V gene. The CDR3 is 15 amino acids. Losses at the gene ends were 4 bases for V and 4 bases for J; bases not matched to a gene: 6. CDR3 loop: CASSGTGGGSTEAFF. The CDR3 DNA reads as TGCGCCAGCAGCGGGACAGGGGGTGGGAGCACTGAAGCTTTCTTT.

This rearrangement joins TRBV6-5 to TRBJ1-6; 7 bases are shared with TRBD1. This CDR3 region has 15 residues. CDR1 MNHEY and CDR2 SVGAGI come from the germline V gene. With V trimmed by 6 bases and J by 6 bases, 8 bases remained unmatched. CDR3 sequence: CASSGDRDSNSPLHF. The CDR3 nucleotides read TGTGCCAGCAGCGGTGACAGGGATTCTAATTCACCCCTCCACTTT.

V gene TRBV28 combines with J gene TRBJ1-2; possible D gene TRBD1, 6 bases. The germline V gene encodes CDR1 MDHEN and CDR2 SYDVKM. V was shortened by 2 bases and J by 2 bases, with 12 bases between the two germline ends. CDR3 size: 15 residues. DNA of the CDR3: TGTGCCAGCAGTTTAAGTTTCGACAGGAACTATGGCTACACCTTC. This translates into CASSLSFDRNYGYTF.

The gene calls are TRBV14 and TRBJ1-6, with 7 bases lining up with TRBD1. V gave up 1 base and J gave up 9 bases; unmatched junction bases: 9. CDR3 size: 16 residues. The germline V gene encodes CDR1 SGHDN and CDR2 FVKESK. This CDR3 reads CASSQVSGNRGSPLHF. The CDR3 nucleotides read TGTGCCAGCAGCCAAGTGAGTGGGAACAGGGGTTCACCCCTCCACTTT.

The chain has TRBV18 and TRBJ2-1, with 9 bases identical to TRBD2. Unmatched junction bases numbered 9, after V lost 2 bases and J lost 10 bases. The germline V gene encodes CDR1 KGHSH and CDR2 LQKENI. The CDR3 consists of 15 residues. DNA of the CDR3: TGTGCCAGCTCACCAGACGCGGGAGGGCCGGGCGAGCAGTTCTTC. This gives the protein CASSPDAGGPGEQFF.

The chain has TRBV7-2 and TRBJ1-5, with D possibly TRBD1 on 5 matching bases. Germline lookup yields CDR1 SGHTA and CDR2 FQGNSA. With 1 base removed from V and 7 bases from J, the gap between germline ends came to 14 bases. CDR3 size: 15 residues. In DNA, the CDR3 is TGTGCCAGCAGCTTAGAGGCGGGGGGAGCCCAGCCCCAGCATTTT. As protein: CASSLEAGGAQPQHF. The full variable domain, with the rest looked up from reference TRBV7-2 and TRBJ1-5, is GAGVSQSPSNKVTEKGKDVELRCDPISGHTALYWYRQSLGQGLEFLIYFQGNSAPDKSGLPSDRFSAERTGGSVSTLTIQRTQQEDSAVYLCASSLEAGGAQPQHFGDGTRLSIL.

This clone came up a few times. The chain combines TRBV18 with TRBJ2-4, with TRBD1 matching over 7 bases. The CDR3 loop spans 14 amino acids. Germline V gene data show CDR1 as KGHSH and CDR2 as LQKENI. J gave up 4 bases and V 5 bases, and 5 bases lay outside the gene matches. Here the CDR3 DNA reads TGTGCCAGCTCAAATAGACAGGGAAAAAACATTCAGTACTTC. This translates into CASSNRQGKNIQYF.

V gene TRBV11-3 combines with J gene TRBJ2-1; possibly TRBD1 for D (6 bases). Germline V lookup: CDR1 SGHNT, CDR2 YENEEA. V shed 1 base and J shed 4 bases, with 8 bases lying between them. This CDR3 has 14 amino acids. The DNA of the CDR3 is TGTGCCAGCAGCTTAGTAGGGGGATACAATGAGCAGTTCTTC. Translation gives CASSLVGGYNEQFF.

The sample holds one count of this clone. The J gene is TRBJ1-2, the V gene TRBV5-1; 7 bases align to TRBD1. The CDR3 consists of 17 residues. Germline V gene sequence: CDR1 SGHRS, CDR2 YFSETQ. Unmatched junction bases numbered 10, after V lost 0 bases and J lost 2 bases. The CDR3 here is CASSLGDSLKDNYGYTF. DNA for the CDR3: TGCGCCAGCAGCTTGGGGGACAGCTTAAAGGACAACTATGGCTACACCTTC.

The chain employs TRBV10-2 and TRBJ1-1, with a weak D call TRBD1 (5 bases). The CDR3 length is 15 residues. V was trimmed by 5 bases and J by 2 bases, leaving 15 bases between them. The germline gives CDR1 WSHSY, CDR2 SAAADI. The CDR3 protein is CASSFSRVPNTEAFF. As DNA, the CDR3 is TGCGCCAGCAGTTTTTCCAGGGTCCCTAACACTGAAGCTTTCTTT.

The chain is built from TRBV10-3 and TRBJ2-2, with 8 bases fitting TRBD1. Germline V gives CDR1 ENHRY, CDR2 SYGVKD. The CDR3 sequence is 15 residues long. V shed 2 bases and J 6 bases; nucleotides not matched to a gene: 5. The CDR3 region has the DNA TGTGCCATCAGTGAGGGACAGGGTGGGTCCGGGGAGCTGTTTTTT. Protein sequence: CAISEGQGGSGELFF.

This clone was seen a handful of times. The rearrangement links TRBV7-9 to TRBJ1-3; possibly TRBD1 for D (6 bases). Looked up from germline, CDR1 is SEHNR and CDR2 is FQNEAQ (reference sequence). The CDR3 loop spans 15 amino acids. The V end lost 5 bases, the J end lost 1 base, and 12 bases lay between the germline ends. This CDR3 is CASSGQYESGNTIYF. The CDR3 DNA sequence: TGTGCCAGCAGCGGACAGTACGAATCTGGAAACACCATATATTTT.